Included here is one T cell receptor beta chain sequence, with context. This entry is derived from a study of blood T cell repertoires in COVID-19. Turning to the study itself: Both acute and convalescent COVID-19 samples were obtained from the United States, Italy and Spain. Sample material is recorded as cDNA or gDNA derived from T cells, B-cell-depleted T cells, or PBMCs.

The CDR3 spans 15 residues. Germline V lookup: CDR1 SGHTA, CDR2 FQGNSA. Trimming stripped 3 bases from V and 0 bases from J, with 9 bases between. As handled by the study authors: Estimation of nucleated cell counts was performed using reference gene primer amplification. TCRdb keeps only in-frame clones here, not all; method: immunoSEQ multiplex PCR. V, J and clone size were drawn from that table, and D and trimming were deduced from the DNA. The table shows about 140,000 clones, with 70% to 80% occurring only once. This receptor was identified in a man between 60 and 70 years old with acute or convalescent COVID-19. Specimen: peripheral blood. The chain has TRBV7-2 and TRBJ2-1; no clear D. CDR3 in DNA: TGTGCCAGCAGCTTTGACCGGAGCTCCTACAATGAGCAGTTCTTC. It translates to CASSFDRSSYNEQFF.